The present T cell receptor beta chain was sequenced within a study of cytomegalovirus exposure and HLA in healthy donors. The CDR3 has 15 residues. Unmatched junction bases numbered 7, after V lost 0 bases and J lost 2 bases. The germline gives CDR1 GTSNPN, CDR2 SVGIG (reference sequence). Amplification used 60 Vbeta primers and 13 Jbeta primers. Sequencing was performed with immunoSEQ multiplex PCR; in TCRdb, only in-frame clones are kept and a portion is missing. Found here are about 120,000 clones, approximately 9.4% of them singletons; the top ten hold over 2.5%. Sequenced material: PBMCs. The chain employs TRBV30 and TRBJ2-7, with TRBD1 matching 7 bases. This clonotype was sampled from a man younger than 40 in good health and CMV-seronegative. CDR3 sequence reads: CAWSVGKGAAYEQYF. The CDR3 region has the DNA TGTGCCTGGAGTGTCGGAAAGGGGGCCGCCTACGAGCAGTACTTC. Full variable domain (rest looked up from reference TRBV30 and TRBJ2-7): SQTIHQWPATLVQPVGSPLSLECTVEGTSNPNLYWYRQAAGRGLQLLFYSVGIGQISSEVPQNLSASRPQDRQFILSSKKLLLSDSGFYLCAWSVGKGAAYEQYFGPGTRLTVT.